These 30 T cell receptor beta chains share one sample of origin, sequenced in a study of shared clonotypes between healthy human individuals. The naive CD8 fraction comprised CD45RO-negative cells positively selected for CCR7 and excluded terminally differentiated effector memory CD45RA+ cells. Assay: immunoSEQ multiplex PCR; the TCRdb copy retains only in-frame clones and omits some. In the table there are more than 2 million clones, about 95% of which are singletons. The sequencing input was naive CD8+ T cells sorted from blood. All receptors derive from a young man in good health.

This rearrangement joins TRBV10-3 to TRBJ2-1, with 10 bases fitting TRBD2. This CDR3 is built from 15 residues. CDR1 and CDR2 (germline): ENHRY, SYGVKD. The junction had 4 bases not matched to a gene; V was cut back by 2 bases and J by 6 bases. The CDR3 DNA reads as TGTGCCATCAGTGAGACTAGCGGGGTGTCCAATGAGCAGTTCTTC. This codes for CAISETSGVSNEQFF.

This clone was recorded once. The V call is TRBV5-1, the J call TRBJ2-1; weak D call: TRBD2 (5 bases). The CDR3 totals 16 residues. The V gene lost 0 bases and the J gene lost 0 bases, with 10 bases spanning the gap. Looked up from germline, CDR1 is SGHRS and CDR2 is YFSETQ. CDR3: CASSLGRGSSYNEQFF. DNA for the CDR3: TGCGCCAGCAGCTTGGGACGGGGTAGCTCCTACAATGAGCAGTTCTTC.

The CDR3 reads CASSEQGQGNEKLFF. The DNA of the CDR3 is TGTGCCAGCAGCGAACAGGGGCAGGGTAATGAAAAACTGTTTTTT. This chain uses TRBV9 with TRBJ1-4, with 7 bases aligning to TRBD1. V lost 3 bases, J lost 4 bases, and 6 bases stayed unmatched. The CDR3 loop spans 15 amino acids. The germline gives CDR1 SGDLS, CDR2 YYNGEE.

The chain recombines TRBV15 with TRBJ2-7; D is possibly TRBD2 (5 bases). This CDR3 is 13 amino acids long. In germline, CDR1 is LNHNV, CDR2 YYDKDF (reference sequence). The ends were cut back, 3 bases at V and 7 bases at J, with 13 bases in the middle. The CDR3 DNA follows: TGTGCCACCAGCAGGGACTTTACTGGGGAGCAGTACTTC. Its translation is CATSRDFTGEQYF.

Regarding this clone: The sample contains more than one DNA sequence encoding this CDR3. The rearrangement uses TRBV5-6 and TRBJ1-2; D unclear. Germline CDR1 SGHDT, CDR2 YYEEEE. The CDR3 is 12 amino acids. V lost 4 bases and J 4 bases, leaving 8 bases between the germline ends. The CDR3 sequence: CASSLGSYGYTF. The CDR3 coding sequence is TGTGCCAGCAGCCTTGGGAGCTATGGCTACACCTTC.

This chain links TRBV6-6 with TRBJ2-7; TRBD1 or TRBD2 may be the D gene (5 bases each). This CDR3 spans 15 amino acids. Germline V CDR1 and CDR2: MNHNY, SVGAGI (reference sequence). V lost 6 bases and J lost 3, with 18 bases in between. CDR3 region: CASSPFRDDNYEQYF. In DNA, the CDR3 is TGTGCCAGCAGCCCCTTCCGGGACGATAACTACGAGCAGTACTTC.

The CDR3 here is CASSFGTGGSDPNTDTQYF. CDR3 coding DNA: TGTGCCAGCAGTTTTGGAACGGGAGGCTCCGACCCCAACACAGATACGCAGTATTTT. V and J are TRBV28 and TRBJ2-3, with 7 bases aligning to TRBD2. The CDR3 runs 19 residues. Per the germline V gene, CDR1 is MDHEN and CDR2 is SYDVKM. Trimming at V came to 3 bases and at J to 2 bases, leaving 17 bases not matched to a gene.

This clone was detected once. The chain has TRBV28 and TRBJ1-2, with 8 positions matching TRBD1. The CDR3 covers 16 residues. Germline CDR1 reads MDHEN; CDR2 reads SYDVKM. The V segment lost 3 bases and the J segment 4 bases; nucleotides outside the gene matches: 10. The CDR3 is CASSFQDRVGVYGYTF. The CDR3 DNA follows: TGTGCCAGCAGTTTCCAGGACAGGGTAGGGGTCTATGGCTACACCTTC.

V is TRBV4-3 and J is TRBJ2-3, with D possibly matching TRBD1 (5 bases). V lost 1 base and J lost 2, with 10 bases in between. This CDR3 region has 15 residues. CDR1 is LGHNA, CDR2 YSLEER, per germline. The CDR3 coding sequence is TGCGCCAGCAGCCAAGTTGGACATTACACAGATACGCAGTATTTT. Translating gives CASSQVGHYTDTQYF.

This clone was recorded only once. This chain joins TRBV10-2 and TRBJ2-7; 9 nucleotides match TRBD1. This CDR3 comprises 14 residues. Trimming cost V 7 bases and J 1 base; bases outside gene matches: 5. Per germline, CDR1 WSHSY and CDR2 SAAADI. DNA for the CDR3: TGCGCCAGCACGCCCGGGACAGGGTCCTACGAGCAGTACTTC. This codes for CASTPGTGSYEQYF.

The rearrangement links TRBV4-1 to TRBJ2-7, with TRBD2 as a possible D gene (5 bases). The germline V gene encodes CDR1 MGHRA and CDR2 YSYEKL. The CDR3 has 15 residues. Trimming stripped 0 bases from V and 2 bases from J, with 11 bases between. CDR3 region: CASSQDVAQTYEQYF. The CDR3 DNA reads as TGCGCCAGCAGCCAAGATGTAGCGCAGACCTACGAGCAGTACTTC.

The chain employs TRBV6-6 and TRBJ1-1; no clear D gene. Germline V lookup: CDR1 MNHNY, CDR2 SVGAGI (reference sequence). V was shortened by 2 bases and J by 6 bases, with 13 bases between the two germline ends. CDR3 length: 14 amino acids. The DNA for the CDR3 is TGTGCCAGCAGTTACCCCGGGGATGGAGCTGAAGCTTTCTTT. Amino acid sequence: CASSYPGDGAEAFF.

The CDR3 sequence is CATLRRQGLSYGYTF. In nucleotides, the CDR3 is TGTGCCACCCTACGTAGACAGGGCCTTTCCTATGGCTACACCTTC. The rearrangement uses TRBV10-3 and TRBJ1-2, with TRBD1 matching 7 bases. In germline, CDR1 is ENHRY, CDR2 SYGVKD. V trimming: 10 bases; J trimming: 4 bases; junction bases outside the gene matches: 15. The CDR3 runs 15 residues.

The genes are TRBV27 and TRBJ2-2, with TRBD2 matching 9 bases. Per the germline V gene, CDR1 is MNHEY and CDR2 is SMNVEV (reference sequence). The V gene end was trimmed by 3 bases and the J gene end by 4 bases; junction bases not matched to a gene: 12. The CDR3 runs to 18 residues. The CDR3 reads CASSFNGPSGVTTGELFF. The DNA of the CDR3 is TGTGCCAGCAGTTTCAACGGGCCTAGCGGGGTAACCACCGGGGAGCTGTTTTTT.

J is TRBJ2-7 and V is TRBV4-2, with TRBD2 identical over 8 bases. V was clipped by 1 base and J by 5 bases; unmatched bases: 7. The CDR3 sequence is 15 residues long. Germline CDR1 is LGHNA and CDR2 is YNFKEQ. CDR3 bases: TGTGCCAGCAGCCAAGCCCCGGGGGGGCGGAACGAGCAGTACTTC. Encoded protein: CASSQAPGGRNEQYF.

The rearrangement links TRBV27 to TRBJ2-1; D not certain. V was trimmed by 3 bases and J by 1 base, leaving 7 bases between them. The CDR3 is 14 residues long. CDR1 is MNHEY, CDR2 SMNVEV, per germline (reference sequence). The DNA of the CDR3 is TGTGCCAGCAGTTTGAGGCTGTCCTACAATGAGCAGTTCTTC. This encodes CASSLRLSYNEQFF.

The chain joins TRBV19 to TRBJ2-1, with a possible D match to TRBD1 (6 bases). Germline V gives CDR1 LNHDA, CDR2 SQIVND (reference sequence). Trimming left V 1 base short and J 4 bases short, with 29 bases between. The CDR3 totals 21 residues. CDR3 sequence: CASSIVKPGRGTRSMYNEQFF. CDR3 sequence (DNA): TGTGCCAGTAGTATAGTAAAGCCGGGAAGGGGGACCCGGAGTATGTACAATGAGCAGTTCTTC.

This rearrangement joins TRBV10-2 to TRBJ2-5, with 8 bases identical to TRBD1. Looked up from germline, CDR1 is WSHSY and CDR2 is SAAADI. V dropped 10 bases and J dropped 5; count of bases not matched to a gene: 6. The CDR3 covers 12 residues. Here the CDR3 reads CATWTGRETQYF. The CDR3 nucleotides are TGCGCCACCTGGACAGGGAGGGAGACCCAGTACTTC.

The V and J genes are TRBV15 and TRBJ2-2; no firm D call. Germline loops: CDR1 LNHNV, CDR2 YYDKDF (reference sequence). V dropped 4 bases and J dropped 1 base, with 10 bases sitting between them. This CDR3 has 15 amino acids. The CDR3 region is CATSTGHGNTGELFF. CDR3 coding DNA: TGTGCCACCAGCACCGGCCACGGGAACACCGGGGAGCTGTTTTTT.

This clone came up once. Distinct nucleotide sequences in the sample also encode this CDR3. The chain employs TRBV30 and TRBJ2-2, with a possible D match to TRBD2 (5 bases). CDR3 size: 13 residues. The V end lost 0 bases, the J end lost 4 bases, and 6 bases lay between the germline ends. Looked up from germline, CDR1 is GTSNPN and CDR2 is SVGIG (reference sequence). The CDR3 DNA reads as TGTGCCTGGAGTGTACTAGGCACCGGGGAGCTGTTTTTT. Amino acids: CAWSVLGTGELFF.

This clone was seen a few times. The rearrangement uses TRBV27 and TRBJ2-3; D call uncertain. The CDR3 consists of 11 residues. The germline V and J ends were trimmed by 5 bases and 2 bases, with 2 bases remaining between them. Germline V gene lookup returns CDR1 MNHEY and CDR2 SMNVEV (reference sequence). CDR3 sequence reads: CASSHTDTQYF. CDR3 coding DNA: TGTGCCAGCAGTCACACAGATACGCAGTATTTT.

The gene calls are TRBV6-5 and TRBJ2-7; a possible D gene is TRBD2 (5 bases). V lost 7 bases and J lost 4, with 20 bases in between. The CDR3 runs 15 residues. CDR1 and CDR2 from the germline V gene are MNHEY and SVGAGI. CDR3 protein: CASMGLSNPGYEQYF. The CDR3 DNA sequence: TGTGCCAGCATGGGGTTGAGCAATCCGGGGTACGAGCAGTACTTC.

The gene calls are TRBV19 and TRBJ1-1; possibly TRBD1 for D (5 bases). The CDR3 has 15 residues. Trimming shortened V by 1 base and J by 6 bases, and 15 bases separated the two germline ends. The germline V gene encodes CDR1 LNHDA and CDR2 SQIVND (reference sequence). The CDR3 here is CASSIADNGASEAFF. CDR3 sequence (DNA): TGTGCCAGTAGTATAGCCGACAACGGGGCATCTGAAGCTTTCTTT.

This chain uses TRBV29-1 with TRBJ2-7; maybe TRBD2 (6 bases). V was trimmed by 4 bases and J by 0 bases, leaving 19 bases between them. The CDR3 is 16 residues long. Germline-derived CDR1 and CDR2 are SQVTM and ANQGSEA. The CDR3 loop reads CSVVILGSGSSYEQYF. CDR3 coding DNA: TGCAGCGTTGTTATCCTCGGTAGCGGAAGCTCCTACGAGCAGTACTTC.

V usage is TRBV7-6 and J usage is TRBJ2-7, with a possible D match to TRBD2 (6 bases). Trimming left V 1 base short and J 5 bases short, with 9 bases between. Germline V gives CDR1 SGHVS, CDR2 FNYEAQ. CDR3 length: 13 residues. CDR3 amino acids: CASSLGPGDEQYF. CDR3 nucleotides: TGTGCCAGCAGCTTAGGCCCGGGGGACGAGCAGTACTTC.

This sequence joins TRBV7-9 and TRBJ1-2, with unresolved D. CDR3 size: 15 residues. Trimming cost V 4 bases and J 3 bases, with 15 bases left between them. Germline assignment: CDR1 SEHNR and CDR2 FQNEAQ (reference sequence). CDR3 protein: CASSSEDDIYYGYTF. CDR3 sequence (DNA): TGTGCCAGCAGCTCTGAGGACGACATTTACTATGGCTACACCTTC.

V usage is TRBV4-2 and J usage is TRBJ2-7; 7 nucleotides agree with TRBD2. CDR3 length: 16 amino acids. CDR1 and CDR2 (germline): LGHNA, YNFKEQ. V shed 0 bases and J 3 bases; nucleotides not matched to a gene: 8. Here the CDR3 reads CASSQDSQRGRYEQYF. The CDR3 region has the DNA TGTGCCAGCAGCCAAGATTCCCAGCGGGGACGCTACGAGCAGTACTTC.

This clone appeared a few times. The V call is TRBV10-1, the J call TRBJ1-1; D not certain. The CDR3 spans 12 residues. V dropped 9 bases and J dropped 1 base, with 9 bases sitting between them. CDR1 is WNHNN, CDR2 SYGVQD, per germline (reference sequence). CDR3 DNA: TGCGCCAGTGTTGACAAGAACACTGAAGCTTTCTTT. Amino acid sequence: CASVDKNTEAFF.

The V gene is TRBV5-6, the J gene TRBJ1-1, with D maybe TRBD1 (5 bases). This CDR3 contains 14 residues. Between the trimmed V and J ends, which lost 0 bases and 2 bases, there was a span of 8 bases. Germline CDR1 SGHDT, CDR2 YYEEEE. The CDR3 region is CASSLGGTNTEAFF. The CDR3 bases are TGTGCCAGCAGCTTGGGGGGGACCAACACTGAAGCTTTCTTT.

The count of this clone is one. The gene calls are TRBV11-3 and TRBJ1-1; D uncertain. This CDR3 has 14 residues. The V gene's germline CDR1 is SGHNT and CDR2 YENEEA. V was trimmed by 6 bases and J by 1 base, leaving 12 bases between them. The CDR3 spells CASSDRAGNTEAFF. CDR3 coding DNA: TGTGCCAGCAGTGACCGAGCCGGGAACACTGAAGCTTTCTTT.